Listed here are 21 T cell receptor beta chains from one sample, sequenced in a study of CD8+ T cells in alopecia areata. Extracted from the samples, RNA was reverse transcribed into cDNA to serve as the sequencing template. Some clones are missing from TCRdb's copy, which holds only in-frame ones; the method was immunoSEQ multiplex PCR. The repertoire consists of 150,000 or so clones, with 40% to 50% occurring once and the leading ten covering about 6.4%. The sequenced sample was CD4+ T cells sorted from blood. The receptors here all came from a human donor with alopecia areata.

This chain links TRBV2 with TRBJ2-1, with TRBD2 as a possible D gene (6 bases). V lost 2 bases and J lost 6, with 14 bases in between. This CDR3 has 15 residues. Germline V gives CDR1 SNHLY, CDR2 FYNNEI. CDR3 DNA sequence: TGTGCCAGCAGTGAATTACGGGGGATGGGCAATGAGCAGTTCTTC. Residues: CASSELRGMGNEQFF.

V is TRBV27 and J is TRBJ1-1; D gene uncertain. From germline, CDR1 is MNHEY and CDR2 SMNVEV (reference sequence). Trimming removed 5 bases at V and 4 bases at J, with 11 bases between. The length of the CDR3 is 13 residues. This CDR3 is CASSRWKGTEAFF. The DNA of the CDR3 is TGTGCCAGCAGTAGGTGGAAGGGCACTGAAGCTTTCTTT.

The CDR3 region is CASSEQGSYEQYF. CDR3 nucleotides: TGCGCCAGCAGTGAACAGGGGTCCTACGAGCAGTACTTC. This sequence joins TRBV5-1 and TRBJ2-7; 7 positions match TRBD1. CDR1 is SGHRS and CDR2 is YFSETQ in the germline V gene. Trimming at V came to 5 bases and at J to 1 base, leaving 3 bases not matched to a gene. The CDR3 is 13 residues long.

V usage is TRBV11-2 and J usage is TRBJ2-3, with D maybe TRBD1 (6 bases). The germline gives CDR1 SGHAT, CDR2 FQNNGV. CDR3 length equals 17 residues. Trimming left V 4 bases short and J 6 bases short, with 23 bases between. The DNA for the CDR3 is TGTGCCAGCAGCTCCCAGGCTCAGGGGACCCTCGGGGATACGCAGTATTTT. As protein: CASSSQAQGTLGDTQYF.

J is TRBJ2-1 and V is TRBV14, with 7 bases aligning to TRBD1. Germline V gene sequence: CDR1 SGHDN, CDR2 FVKESK. The CDR3 length is 12 residues. Germline trimming cut 4 bases from V and 12 bases from J; bases unmatched to any gene: 6. CDR3: CASSPQGVVQFF. In nucleotides, the CDR3 is TGTGCCAGCAGCCCCCAGGGGGTGGTGCAGTTCTTC.

This chain joins TRBV6-6 and TRBJ2-5, with 11 bases fitting TRBD1. The trim removed 7 bases at V and 4 bases at J, leaving 8 bases unmatched. CDR1 MNHNY and CDR2 SVGAGI come from the germline V gene (reference sequence). CDR3 size: 15 residues. The CDR3 DNA reads as TGTGCCAGCAAGGAAGCGGACAGGGGGCGAGAGACCCAGTACTTC. This encodes CASKEADRGRETQYF.

The chain carries TRBV29-1 and TRBJ2-4, with 10 bases lining up with TRBD2. The CDR3 loop spans 17 amino acids. The V gene's germline CDR1 is SQVTM and CDR2 ANQGSEA. V was pared by 3 bases and J by 0 bases, with 8 bases of the junction left unmatched. The CDR3 region has the DNA TGCAGCGTTGAGCGCCTAGCGGGGGATTTAGCCAAAAACATTCAGTACTTC. It encodes CSVERLAGDLAKNIQYF. Combining the CDR3 with reference TRBV29-1 and TRBJ2-4 gives the whole variable domain SAVISQKPSRDICQRGTSLTIQCQVDSQVTMMFWYRQQPGQSLTLIATANQGSEATYESGFVIDKFPISRPNLTFSTLTVSNMSPEDSSIYLCSVERLAGDLAKNIQYFGAGTRLSVL.

The rearrangement links TRBV6-1 to TRBJ1-5; TRBD1 is a possible D gene (6 bases). Germline CDR1 MNHNS, CDR2 SASEGT. Trimming removed 5 bases from V and 1 base from J, with 12 bases in between. The CDR3 covers 15 residues. The CDR3: CASSWGAQSNQPQHF. The CDR3 region has the DNA TGTGCCAGCAGTTGGGGGGCCCAGAGCAATCAGCCCCAGCATTTT.

CDR3 DNA: TGTGCCAGTAGTAGCCCGGGGACCTACTATGGCTACACCTTC. Translating gives CASSSPGTYYGYTF. The chain recombines TRBV19 with TRBJ1-2, with TRBD1 as a possible D gene (5 bases). This CDR3 has 14 amino acids. The germline V gene has CDR1 LNHDA and CDR2 SQIVND (reference sequence). Trimming cost V 4 bases and J 3 bases, with 12 bases left between them.

This clone occurred a few times. This sequence joins TRBV29-1 and TRBJ1-1, with unresolved D. The CDR3 is 15 residues long. V was cut by 5 bases and J by 1 base, with 17 bases left in between. The V gene's germline CDR1 is SQVTM and CDR2 ANQGSEA. Here the CDR3 DNA reads TGCAGCGTTCAGCCTGACGCCTACCCGAACACTGAAGCTTTCTTT. Protein sequence: CSVQPDAYPNTEAFF.

The V call is TRBV29-1, the J call TRBJ1-1; D unresolved. CDR1 and CDR2 from the germline V gene are SQVTM and ANQGSEA. Trimming cost V 1 base and J 1 base, with 7 bases left between them. The CDR3 extends over 13 amino acids. The CDR3 loop reads CSVEGQPNTEAFF. For the CDR3, the DNA is TGCAGCGTTGAAGGGCAGCCGAACACTGAAGCTTTCTTT.

This chain connects TRBV29-1 to TRBJ2-5; possible D gene TRBD2, 7 bases. The J call may be mistaken, given a closer DNA end match to TRBJ2-7. Germline CDR1 reads SQVTM; CDR2 reads ANQGSEA. The CDR3 runs 13 residues. The CDR3 sequence: CSVGTGGRYEQYF. In nucleotides, the CDR3 is TGCAGCGTTGGTACGGGGGGCAGGTACGAGCAGTACTTC.

This CDR3 is CSGGADYGYTF. The CDR3 DNA follows: TGCAGCGGGGGGGCCGATTATGGCTACACCTTC. The chain combines TRBV29-1 with TRBJ1-2, with D perhaps matching TRBD1 (6 bases). This CDR3 spans 11 amino acids. The germline V gene encodes CDR1 SQVTM and CDR2 ANQGSEA. The V end was cut by 7 bases, the J end by 5 bases, with 11 bases between.

This chain uses TRBV28 with TRBJ1-1, with TRBD1 as a possible D gene (5 bases). V was pared by 6 bases and J by 5 bases, with 19 bases between. This CDR3 is 15 amino acids long. CDR1 and CDR2 (germline): MDHEN, SYDVKM. CDR3: CASSSRGIGKTEAFF. The CDR3 DNA sequence: TGTGCCAGCAGCAGCCGGGGGATAGGAAAGACTGAAGCTTTCTTT.

This clone appeared a single time. This rearrangement joins TRBV4-1 to TRBJ2-1; TRBD2 matches 7 bases. V shed 0 bases and J 15 bases; nucleotides not matched to a gene: 14. The germline V gene encodes CDR1 MGHRA and CDR2 YSYEKL. This CDR3 has 15 residues. The CDR3 DNA reads TGCGCCAGCAGCCAAGAAGAGTTGGCGGGAGTCGAACCGTTCTTC. Residues: CASSQEELAGVEPFF.

The chain is built from TRBV5-1 and TRBJ2-3; possibly TRBD2 for D (5 bases). Trimming shortened V by 3 bases and J by 3 bases, and 11 bases separated the two germline ends. The germline gives CDR1 SGHRS, CDR2 YFSETQ. The CDR3 contains 14 residues. DNA of the CDR3: TGCGCCAGCAGCTGGTGGACTGCGACAGATACGCAGTATTTT. This sequence encodes CASSWWTATDTQYF.

The chain couples TRBV7-6 to TRBJ2-1; 7 bases agree with TRBD1. The length of the CDR3 is 17 residues. Germline CDR1 reads SGHVS; CDR2 reads FNYEAQ. V shed 5 bases, J shed 0 bases, and the junction held 10 bases outside the gene matches. The CDR3 region has the DNA TGTGCCAGCAGCCAGGGACAGTTGAGAGTCTCCTACAATGAGCAGTTCTTC. It is translated as CASSQGQLRVSYNEQFF.

This chain joins TRBV7-2 and TRBJ2-5; D is uncertain. Trimming stripped 3 bases from V and 2 bases from J, with 7 bases between. CDR1 SGHTA and CDR2 FQGNSA come from the germline V gene. This CDR3 comprises 13 residues. The CDR3 loop reads CASSFLRQETQYF. CDR3 DNA: TGTGCCAGCAGCTTTTTAAGACAAGAGACCCAGTACTTC.

The J gene is TRBJ2-1, the V gene TRBV4-1; TRBD2 matches 12 bases. The CDR3 loop spans 18 amino acids. V was pared by 0 bases and J by 4 bases, with 7 bases of the junction left unmatched. The germline V gene has CDR1 MGHRA and CDR2 YSYEKL. The CDR3 reads CASSQEGLAGGHYNEQFF. The DNA for the CDR3 is TGCGCCAGCAGCCAAGAGGGCCTAGCGGGAGGGCATTACAATGAGCAGTTCTTC.

The chain carries TRBV5-1 and TRBJ2-1; TRBD2 matches at 9 bases. Trimming cost V 5 bases and J 8 bases; bases outside gene matches: 8. Germline CDR1 reads SGHRS; CDR2 reads YFSETQ. The CDR3 covers 14 residues. CDR3 region: CASRRLAALYEQFF. Here the CDR3 DNA reads TGCGCCAGCAGGAGACTAGCGGCCCTCTATGAGCAGTTCTTC.

The chain employs TRBV7-3 and TRBJ2-3, with TRBD2 matching over 13 bases. Trimming removed 5 bases from V and 4 bases from J; junction bases left unmatched: 6. CDR1 is SGHTA and CDR2 is FQGTGA in the germline V gene. The CDR3 extends over 16 amino acids. CDR3 DNA sequence: TGTGCCAGCAGCCCATGGACTAGCGGGAGTTCAGATACGCAGTATTTT. It yields the protein CASSPWTSGSSDTQYF.